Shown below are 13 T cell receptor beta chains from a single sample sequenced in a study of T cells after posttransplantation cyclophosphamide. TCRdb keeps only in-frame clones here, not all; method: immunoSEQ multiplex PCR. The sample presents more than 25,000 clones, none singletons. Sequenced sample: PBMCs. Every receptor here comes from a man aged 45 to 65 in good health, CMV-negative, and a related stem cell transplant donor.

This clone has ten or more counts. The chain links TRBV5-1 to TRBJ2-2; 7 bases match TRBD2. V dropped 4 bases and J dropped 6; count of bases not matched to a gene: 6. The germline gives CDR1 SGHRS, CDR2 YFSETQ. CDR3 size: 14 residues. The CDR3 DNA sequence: TGCGCCAGCAGCGAGGGGACTACTCCCGGGGAGCTGTTTTTT. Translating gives CASSEGTTPGELFF.

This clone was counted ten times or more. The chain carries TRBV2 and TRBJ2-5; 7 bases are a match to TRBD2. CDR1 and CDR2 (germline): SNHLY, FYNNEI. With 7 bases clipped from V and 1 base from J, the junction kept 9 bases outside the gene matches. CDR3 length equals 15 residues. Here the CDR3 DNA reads TGTGCCAGCACTGTCGGAGCGGGGATCCAAGAGACCCAGTACTTC. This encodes CASTVGAGIQETQYF.

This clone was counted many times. The CDR3: CASSSGQGAVEQYF. The CDR3 DNA is TGCGCCAGCAGCTCAGGACAGGGGGCTGTTGAGCAGTACTTC. This chain joins TRBV5-1 and TRBJ2-7; TRBD1 matches 11 bases. Trimming cost V 3 bases and J 7 bases; bases outside gene matches: 6. The germline V gene encodes CDR1 SGHRS and CDR2 YFSETQ. The CDR3 has 14 amino acids.

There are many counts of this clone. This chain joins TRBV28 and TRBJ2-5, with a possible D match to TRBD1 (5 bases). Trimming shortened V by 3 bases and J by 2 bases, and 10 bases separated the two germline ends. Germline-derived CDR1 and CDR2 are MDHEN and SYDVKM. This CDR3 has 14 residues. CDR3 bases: TGTGCCAGCAGTTTTCCGACAGTGCAAGAGACCCAGTACTTC. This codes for CASSFPTVQETQYF.

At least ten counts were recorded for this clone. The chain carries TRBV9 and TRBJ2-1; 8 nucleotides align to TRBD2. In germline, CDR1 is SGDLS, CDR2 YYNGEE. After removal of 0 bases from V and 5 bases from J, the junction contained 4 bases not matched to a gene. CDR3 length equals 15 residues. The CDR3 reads CASSVGLAKDNEQFF. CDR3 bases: TGTGCCAGCAGCGTAGGACTAGCGAAGGACAATGAGCAGTTCTTC. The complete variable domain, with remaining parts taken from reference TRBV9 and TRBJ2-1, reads DSGVTQTPKHLITATGQRVTLRCSPRSGDLSVYWYQQSLDQGLQFLIQYYNGEERAKGNILERFSAQQFPDLHSELNLSSLELGDSALYFCASSVGLAKDNEQFFGPGTRLTVL.

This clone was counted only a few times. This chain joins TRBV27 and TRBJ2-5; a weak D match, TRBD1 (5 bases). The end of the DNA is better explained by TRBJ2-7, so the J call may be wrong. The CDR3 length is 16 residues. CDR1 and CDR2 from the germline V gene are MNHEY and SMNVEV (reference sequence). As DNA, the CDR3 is TGTGCCAGCTGCTCGAAGGGGTCCCATAGGGCTTGCGAGCAGTACTTC. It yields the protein CASCSKGSHRACEQYF.

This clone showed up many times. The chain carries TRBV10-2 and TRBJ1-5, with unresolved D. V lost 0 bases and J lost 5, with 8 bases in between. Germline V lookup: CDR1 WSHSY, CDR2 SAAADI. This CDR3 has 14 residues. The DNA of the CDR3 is TGCGCCAGCAGTGAGTCGGGAGAGGATCAGCCCCAGCATTTT. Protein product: CASSESGEDQPQHF.

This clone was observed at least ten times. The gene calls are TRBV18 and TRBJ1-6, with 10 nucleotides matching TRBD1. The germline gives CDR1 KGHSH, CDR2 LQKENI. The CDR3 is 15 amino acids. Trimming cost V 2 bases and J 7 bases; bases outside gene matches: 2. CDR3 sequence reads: CASSPATGGNSPLHF. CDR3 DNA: TGTGCCAGCTCACCAGCGACAGGGGGCAATTCACCCCTCCACTTT. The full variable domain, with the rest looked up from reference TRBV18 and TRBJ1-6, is NAGVMQNPRHLVRRRGQEARLRCSPMKGHSHVYWYRQLPEEGLKFMVYLQKENIIDESGMPKERFSAEFPKEGPSILRIQQVVRGDSAAYFCASSPATGGNSPLHFGNGTRLTVT.

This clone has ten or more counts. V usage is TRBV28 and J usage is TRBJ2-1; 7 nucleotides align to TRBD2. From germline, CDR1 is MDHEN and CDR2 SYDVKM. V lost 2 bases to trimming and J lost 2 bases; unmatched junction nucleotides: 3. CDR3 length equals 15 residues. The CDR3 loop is CASSLAGDPYNEQFF. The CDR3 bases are TGTGCCAGCAGTTTAGCGGGAGACCCCTACAATGAGCAGTTCTTC.

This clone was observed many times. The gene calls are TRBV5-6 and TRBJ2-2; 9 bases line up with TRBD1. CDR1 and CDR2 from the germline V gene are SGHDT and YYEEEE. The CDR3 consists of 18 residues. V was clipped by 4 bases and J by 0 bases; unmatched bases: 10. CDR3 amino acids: CASSQTGQGQANTGELFF. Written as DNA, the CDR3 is TGTGCCAGCAGCCAGACGGGACAGGGTCAGGCGAACACCGGGGAGCTGTTTTTT.

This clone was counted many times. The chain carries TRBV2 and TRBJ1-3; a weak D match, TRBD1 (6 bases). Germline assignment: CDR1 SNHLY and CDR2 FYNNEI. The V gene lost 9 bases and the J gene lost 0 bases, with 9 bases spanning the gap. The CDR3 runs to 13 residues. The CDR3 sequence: CARQGFSGNTIYF. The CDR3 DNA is TGTGCCAGACAGGGCTTCTCTGGAAACACCATATATTTT.

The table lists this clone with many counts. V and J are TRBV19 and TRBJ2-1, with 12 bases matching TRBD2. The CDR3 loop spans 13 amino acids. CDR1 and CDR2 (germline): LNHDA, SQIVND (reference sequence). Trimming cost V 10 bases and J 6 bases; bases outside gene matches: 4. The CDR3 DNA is TGTGCCACCGGACTAGCGGGATTCAATGAGCAGTTCTTC. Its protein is CATGLAGFNEQFF.

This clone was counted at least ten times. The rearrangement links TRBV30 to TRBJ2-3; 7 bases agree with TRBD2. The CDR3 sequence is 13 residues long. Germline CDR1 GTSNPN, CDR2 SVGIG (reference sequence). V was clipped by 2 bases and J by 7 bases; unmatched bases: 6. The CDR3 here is CAWSLGTTNTQYF. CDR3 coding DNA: TGTGCCTGGAGTCTCGGGACTACTAATACGCAGTATTTT.